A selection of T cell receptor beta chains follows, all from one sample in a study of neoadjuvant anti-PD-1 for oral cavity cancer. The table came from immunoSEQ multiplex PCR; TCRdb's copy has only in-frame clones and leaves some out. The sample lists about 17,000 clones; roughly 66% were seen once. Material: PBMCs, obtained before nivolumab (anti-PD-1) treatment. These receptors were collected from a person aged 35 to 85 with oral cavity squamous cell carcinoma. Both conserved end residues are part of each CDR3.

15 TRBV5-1 CASSKDLGYQETQYF
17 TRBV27 CASSISGRAVFDGELFF
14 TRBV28 CASSFLTGMEPQHF
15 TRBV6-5 CASSYSISGANVLTF
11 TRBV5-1 CASSRQREQFF
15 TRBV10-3 CAISESGRENTEAFF
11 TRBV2 CASSPSYEQYF
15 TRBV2 CASSVNSGRSETQYF
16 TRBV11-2 CASSPGWGNSGNTIYF
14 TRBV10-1 CASSESGRDNEQFF
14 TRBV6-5 CASSDQGAREPQHF
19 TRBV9 CASSVLDGGRGSSGNTIYF
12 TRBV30 CAWSGGKETQYF
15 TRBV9 CASSHWVAGGNEQFF
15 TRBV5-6 CASSWADRVYNEQFF
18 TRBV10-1 CASSESVLEGTGAYEQYF
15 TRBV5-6 CASSRTGGSNQPQHF
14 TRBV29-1 CSVDITGGRNEQFF
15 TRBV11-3 CASSSGQGRGETQYF
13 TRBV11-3 CASSRWQNTEAFF
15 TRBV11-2 CASSLDAGDYNEQFF
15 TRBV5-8 CASSPVGGPTDTQYF
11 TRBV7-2 CASSAAYEQYF
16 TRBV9 CASSASPGQGNTEAFF
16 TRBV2 CASQPPGTWGVGIQYF
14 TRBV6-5 CASSSSRAANTIYF
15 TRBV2 CASSEAVSGATEAFF
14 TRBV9 CASSVTASTDTQYF
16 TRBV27 CASSLSMGSSYNEQFF
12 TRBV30 CAWSVGGREQYF
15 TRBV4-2 CASSQAAGDTGELFF
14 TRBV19 CASSTDRGQETQYF
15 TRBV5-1 CASSALGAAGNEQFF
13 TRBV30 CAWGRGLSYEQYF
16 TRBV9 CASSRQGQGGQYTQYF
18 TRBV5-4 CASSAGLAVGLSTDTQYF
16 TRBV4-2 CASSQESGLYTDTQYF
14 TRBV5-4 CASSFSQSNTEAFF
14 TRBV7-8 CASSLAERTYEQYF
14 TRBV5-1 CASSDQGSRETQYF
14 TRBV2 CASNAGQGRGEQYF
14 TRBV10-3 CAISELEGNTEAFF
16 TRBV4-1 CASSQDISGVSYEQYF
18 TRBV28 CASSWVAGGLPENYEQYF
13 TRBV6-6 CASSYSRSYGYTF
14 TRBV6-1 CASSDRGTQETQYF
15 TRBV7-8 CASSLEAQGDKTQYF
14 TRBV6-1 CASTAWGSNQPQHF
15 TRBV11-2 CASSLRVSQNTEAFF
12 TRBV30 CALVRQNYEQYF
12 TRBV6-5 CASRQGGGKLFF
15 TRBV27 CASSSNYGGPGEQFF
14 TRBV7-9 CASSLTGEPGELFF
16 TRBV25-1 CASSEYMRQGDNEQFF
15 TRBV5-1 CASSLDGRGTGELFF
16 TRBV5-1 CASSFRSSDGYNEQFF
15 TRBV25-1 CASSESGDPNYGYTF
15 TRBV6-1 CASSEYGTPNTEAFF
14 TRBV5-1 CASRSGRARDTQYF